The 20 T cell receptor beta chains below come from one sample, sequenced in a study of shared clonotypes between healthy human individuals. Method: immunoSEQ multiplex PCR; TCRdb's copy keeps in-frame clones and lacks some. This repertoire shows approximately 500,000 clones, about 84% found once; its top ten account for about 13%. Material: PBMCs. The receptors were gathered from a woman in her thirties or forties in good health. Some clones in this sample may be carry-over from other donors' samples.

About this clone itself: A far larger clone is off by one base, so a read error is likely. The chain has TRBV28 and TRBJ1-1, with TRBD1 matching over 7 bases. There are 14 residues in the CDR3. Per germline, CDR1 MDHEN and CDR2 SYDVKM. The ends lost 6 bases at V and 4 bases at J; junction bases unmatched: 8. CDR3 region: CASRVGQTSTEAFF. DNA for the CDR3: TGTGCCAGCAGGGTGGGACAGACCAGCACTGAAGCTTTCTTT.

The table lists this clone with many counts. This chain connects TRBV7-3 to TRBJ2-2; D is ambiguous. The germline V gene has CDR1 SGHTA and CDR2 FQGTGA. The CDR3 runs to 14 residues. The ends were cut back, 2 bases at V and 3 bases at J, with 7 bases in the middle. The CDR3 sequence is CASSLPRHTGELFF. In DNA form, the CDR3 reads TGTGCCAGCAGCTTACCTAGGCACACCGGGGAGCTGTTTTTT. Together with reference TRBV7-3 and TRBJ2-2, the CDR3 gives the full variable domain: GAGVSQTPSNKVTEKGKYVELRCDPISGHTALYWYRQSLGQGPEFLIYFQGTGAADDSGLPNDRFFAVRPEGSVSTLKIQRTERGDSAVYLCASSLPRHTGELFFGEGSRLTVL.

This clone was counted once. The CDR3 loop is CASSLPHPSGAYNEQFF. The CDR3 nucleotides read TGTGCCAGCAGTTTACCCCACCCGTCGGGAGCCTACAATGAGCAGTTCTTC. V usage is TRBV28 and J usage is TRBJ2-1, with D possibly matching TRBD2 (6 bases). The ends were cut back, 2 bases at V and 2 bases at J, with 16 bases in the middle. CDR3 length: 17 amino acids. The germline V gene has CDR1 MDHEN and CDR2 SYDVKM.

The J gene is TRBJ1-1, the V gene TRBV18; TRBD1 matches 7 bases. The germline CDR1 and CDR2 sequences are KGHSH and LQKENI. Unmatched junction bases numbered 9, after V lost 1 base and J lost 4 bases. This CDR3 contains 16 residues. The CDR3 sequence: CASSPLQGYGRTEAFF. The DNA for the CDR3 is TGTGCCAGCTCACCACTACAGGGGTACGGGCGCACTGAAGCTTTCTTT.

This clone was seen only a few times. This chain joins TRBV18 and TRBJ2-5, with 7 nucleotides matching TRBD1. The CDR3 extends over 14 amino acids. J lost 5 bases, V lost 3 bases, and 6 bases had no gene match. Looked up from germline, CDR1 is KGHSH and CDR2 is LQKENI. This CDR3 is CASSPQTGFETQYF. As DNA, the CDR3 is TGTGCCAGCTCACCCCAGACAGGGTTCGAGACCCAGTACTTC.

The V and J genes are TRBV5-1 and TRBJ2-7; D is possibly TRBD1 (6 bases). CDR1 SGHRS and CDR2 YFSETQ come from the germline V gene. Trimming took 0 bases from V and 4 from J, leaving 20 bases between them. The CDR3 is made up of 17 amino acids. CDR3 nucleotides: TGCGCCAGCAGCTTGGTTTGGGTTGGTAGCGACAGGTACGAGCAGTACTTC. Translated: CASSLVWVGSDRYEQYF.

The chain is built from TRBV19 and TRBJ1-1; D unclear. Per germline, CDR1 LNHDA and CDR2 SQIVND (reference sequence). V lost 8 bases and J lost 1, with 11 bases in between. CDR3 length: 13 residues. CDR3 in DNA: TGTGCCAGTTGTGACCAGGAGAACACTGAAGCTTTCTTT. Encoded protein: CASCDQENTEAFF.

The chain links TRBV7-9 to TRBJ1-1; D not certain. Trimming shortened V by 0 bases and J by 5 bases, and 10 bases separated the two germline ends. Per the germline V gene, CDR1 is SEHNR and CDR2 is FQNEAQ (reference sequence). The CDR3 extends over 14 amino acids. CDR3 in DNA: TGTGCCAGCAGCTTAGCAAACAAGTGGACTGAAGCTTTCTTT. Protein sequence: CASSLANKWTEAFF.

The genes are TRBV5-1 and TRBJ2-7, with a possible D match to TRBD2 (6 bases). Trimming shortened V by 5 bases and J by 0 bases, and 18 bases separated the two germline ends. This CDR3 has 16 amino acids. CDR1 SGHRS and CDR2 YFSETQ come from the germline V gene. CDR3 protein: CASSSAWDSSSYEQYF. DNA for the CDR3: TGCGCCAGCAGTTCCGCTTGGGACTCCTCCTCCTACGAGCAGTACTTC.

This rearrangement joins TRBV28 to TRBJ1-5; no definite D call. With 6 bases removed from V and 6 bases from J, the gap between germline ends came to 9 bases. Germline lookup yields CDR1 MDHEN and CDR2 SYDVKM. The CDR3 covers 12 residues. DNA of the CDR3: TGTGCCAGCAGGCCTTCCACTCAGCCCCAGCATTTT. This encodes CASRPSTQPQHF.

V gene TRBV6-1 combines with J gene TRBJ2-1; TRBD2 matches 9 bases. CDR3 length: 19 residues. V lost 4 bases, J lost 1 base, and 14 bases stayed unmatched. Germline values: CDR1 MNHNS, CDR2 SASEGT. DNA of the CDR3: TGTGCCAGCAGTGTACGACTAGCGGAGTATAGGCCTTCCTACAATGAGCAGTTCTTC. It translates to CASSVRLAEYRPSYNEQFF.

Note on this clone: A far larger clone is off by one base, so a read error is likely. The sample has other DNA sequences that encode this CDR3 too. This chain links TRBV28 with TRBJ1-2, with 9 bases aligning to TRBD1. In germline, CDR1 is MDHEN, CDR2 SYDVKM. The CDR3 spans 15 residues. The ends lost 9 bases at V and 6 bases at J; junction bases unmatched: 14. CDR3 nucleotide sequence: TGTGCCAGTAGTAAGAACGGACAGGGGACCAATGGCTACACCTTC. Translated, it gives CASSKNGQGTNGYTF.

V and J are TRBV28 and TRBJ1-1; TRBD1 might be the D (6 bases). The CDR3 covers 14 residues. The germline V gene encodes CDR1 MDHEN and CDR2 SYDVKM. The ends were cut back, 5 bases at V and 4 bases at J, with 14 bases in the middle. CDR3 nucleotide sequence: TGTGCCAGCAGTCCCCTCTACAGGGTCACTGAAGCTTTCTTT. It specifies CASSPLYRVTEAFF.

Worth noting for this clone: The sample holds other DNA sequences that translate to the same CDR3. The chain carries TRBV5-1 and TRBJ2-7, with unresolved D. CDR1 and CDR2 (germline): SGHRS, YFSETQ. Trimming cost V 4 bases and J 3 bases, with 8 bases left between them. This CDR3 region has 12 residues. The CDR3 DNA reads TGCGCCAGCAGCCTCAGTGGCTACGAGCAGTACTTC. As protein: CASSLSGYEQYF.

CDR3 loop: CASSRDRNIQYF. In nucleotides, the CDR3 is TGTGCCAGCAGCAGGGACAGAAACATTCAGTACTTC. The gene calls are TRBV28 and TRBJ2-4, with TRBD1 matching 7 bases. Germline V lookup: CDR1 MDHEN, CDR2 SYDVKM. The CDR3 extends over 12 amino acids. Unmatched junction bases numbered 2, after V lost 6 bases and J lost 6 bases. The full variable domain, its missing parts supplied by reference TRBV28 and TRBJ2-4, is DVKVTQSSRYLVKRTGEKVFLECVQDMDHENMFWYRQDPGLGLRLIYFSYDVKMKEKGDIPEGYSVSREKKERFSLILESASTNQTSMYLCASSRDRNIQYFGAGTRLSVL.

CDR3 sequence reads: CASRHGAEETQYF. The CDR3 DNA sequence: TGCGCCAGCAGACATGGCGCCGAAGAGACCCAGTACTTC. The chain is built from TRBV5-1 and TRBJ2-5; D gene unclear. The CDR3 runs 13 residues. Germline V gene lookup returns CDR1 SGHRS and CDR2 YFSETQ. V lost 5 bases, J lost 3 bases, and 11 bases lay in between.

This chain uses TRBV20-1 with TRBJ1-1; the D is unclear. This CDR3 contains 11 residues. The V and J ends lost 3 bases and 7 bases respectively, with 9 bases between them. Looked up from germline, CDR1 is DFQATT and CDR2 is SNEGSKA (reference sequence). CDR3 amino acids: CSASKAYEAFF. CDR3 bases: TGCAGTGCTAGTAAGGCCTATGAAGCTTTCTTT.

In this sample, this clone turned up a few times. This sequence joins TRBV7-2 and TRBJ2-7, with TRBD2 matching over 13 bases. V lost 5 bases, J lost 5 bases, and 6 bases stayed unmatched. CDR3 length: 15 residues. Germline lookup yields CDR1 SGHTA and CDR2 FQGNSA. The CDR3 region has the DNA TGTGCCAGCAGCCCCGGACTAGCGGGAGCCCACGAGCAGTACTTC. Protein sequence: CASSPGLAGAHEQYF.

The genes are TRBV5-1 and TRBJ2-7; D not resolved. CDR3 size: 15 residues. V was shortened by 0 bases and J by 5 bases, with 15 bases between the two germline ends. Germline V gene data show CDR1 as SGHRS and CDR2 as YFSETQ. CDR3 region: CASSLAIVPLDEQYF. CDR3 DNA: TGCGCCAGCAGCTTGGCCATAGTTCCCTTGGACGAGCAGTACTTC.

To note about this clone: This likely reflects a read error, since a far larger clone is one base away. The chain joins TRBV6-1 to TRBJ2-7, with D unresolved. The germline V gene has CDR1 MNHNS and CDR2 SASEGT. Trimming stripped 1 base from V and 0 bases from J, with 10 bases between. CDR3 length equals 15 residues. The CDR3 DNA reads TGTGCCAGCAGTGAAGGAGCGACAAGCTCCTACGAGCAGTACTTC. Protein sequence: CASSEGATSSYEQYF.